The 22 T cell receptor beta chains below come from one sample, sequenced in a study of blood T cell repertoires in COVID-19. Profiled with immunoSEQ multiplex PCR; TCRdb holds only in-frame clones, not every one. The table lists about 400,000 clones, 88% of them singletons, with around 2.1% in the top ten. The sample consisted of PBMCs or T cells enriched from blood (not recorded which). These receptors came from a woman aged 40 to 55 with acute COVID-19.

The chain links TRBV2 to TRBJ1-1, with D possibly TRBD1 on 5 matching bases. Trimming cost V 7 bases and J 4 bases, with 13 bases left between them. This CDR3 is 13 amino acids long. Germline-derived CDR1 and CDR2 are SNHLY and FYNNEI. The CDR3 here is CASTGGEGTEAFF. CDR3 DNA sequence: TGTGCCAGCACTGGGGGGGAGGGCACTGAAGCTTTCTTT.

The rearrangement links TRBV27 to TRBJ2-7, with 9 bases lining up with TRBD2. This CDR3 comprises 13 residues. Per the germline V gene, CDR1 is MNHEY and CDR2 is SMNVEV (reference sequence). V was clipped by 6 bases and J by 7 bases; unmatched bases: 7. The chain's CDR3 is CASRRAGGGEQYF. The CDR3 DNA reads TGTGCCAGCAGGAGAGCGGGGGGAGGTGAGCAGTACTTC.

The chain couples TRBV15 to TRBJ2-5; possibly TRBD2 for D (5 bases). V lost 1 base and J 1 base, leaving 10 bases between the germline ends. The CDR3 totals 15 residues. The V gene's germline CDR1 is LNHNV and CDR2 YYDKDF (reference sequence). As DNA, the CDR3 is TGTGCCACCAGCAGAGGAAGAGGGATCCAAGAGACCCAGTACTTC. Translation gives CATSRGRGIQETQYF. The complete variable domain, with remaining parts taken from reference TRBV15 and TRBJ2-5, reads DAMVIQNPRYQVTQFGKPVTLSCSQTLNHNVMYWYQQKSSQAPKLLFHYYDKDFNNEADTPDNFQSRRPNTSFCFLDIRSPGLGDTAMYLCATSRGRGIQETQYFGPGTRLLVL.

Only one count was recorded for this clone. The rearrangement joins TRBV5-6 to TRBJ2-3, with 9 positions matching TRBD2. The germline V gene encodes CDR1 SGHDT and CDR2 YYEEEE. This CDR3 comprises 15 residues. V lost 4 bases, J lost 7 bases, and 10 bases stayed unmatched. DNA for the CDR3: TGTGCCAGCAGCAGAGCGGGGGGCAGGGACCATACGCAGTATTTT. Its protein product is CASSRAGGRDHTQYF. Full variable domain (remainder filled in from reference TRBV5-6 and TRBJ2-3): DAGVTQSPTHLIKTRGQQVTLRCSPKSGHDTVSWYQQALGQGPQFIFQYYEEEERQRGNFPDRFSGHQFPNYSSELNVNALLLGDSALYLCASSRAGGRDHTQYFGPGTRLTVL.

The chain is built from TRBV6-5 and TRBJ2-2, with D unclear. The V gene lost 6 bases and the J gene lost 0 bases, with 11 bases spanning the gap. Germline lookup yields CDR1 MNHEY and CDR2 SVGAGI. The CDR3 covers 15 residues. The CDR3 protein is CASSDNAANTGELFF. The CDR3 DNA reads TGTGCCAGCAGCGACAATGCCGCGAACACCGGGGAGCTGTTTTTT.

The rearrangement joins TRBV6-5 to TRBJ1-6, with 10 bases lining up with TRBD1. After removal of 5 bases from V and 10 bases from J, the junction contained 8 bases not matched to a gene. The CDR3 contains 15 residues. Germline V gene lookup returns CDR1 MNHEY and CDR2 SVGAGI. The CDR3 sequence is CASSLTPGQGSPLHF. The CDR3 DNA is TGTGCCAGCAGTCTTACCCCGGGACAGGGGTCACCCCTCCACTTT.

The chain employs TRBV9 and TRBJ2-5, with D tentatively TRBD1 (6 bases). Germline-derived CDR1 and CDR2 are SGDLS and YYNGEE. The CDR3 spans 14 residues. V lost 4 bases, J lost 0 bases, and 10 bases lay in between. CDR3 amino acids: CASSTRTDQETQYF. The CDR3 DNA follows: TGTGCCAGCAGCACTCGGACAGACCAAGAGACCCAGTACTTC.

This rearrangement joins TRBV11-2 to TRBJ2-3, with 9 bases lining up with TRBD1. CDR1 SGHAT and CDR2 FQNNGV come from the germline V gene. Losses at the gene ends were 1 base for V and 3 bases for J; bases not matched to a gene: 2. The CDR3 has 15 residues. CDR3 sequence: CASSLVGTGTDTQYF. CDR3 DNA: TGTGCCAGCAGCTTAGTTGGGACAGGGACAGATACGCAGTATTTT.

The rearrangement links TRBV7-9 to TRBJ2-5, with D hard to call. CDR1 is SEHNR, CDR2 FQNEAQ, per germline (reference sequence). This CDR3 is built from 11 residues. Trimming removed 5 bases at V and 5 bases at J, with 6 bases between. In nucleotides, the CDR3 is TGTGCCAGCAGCCTCTCCGAGACCCAGTACTTC. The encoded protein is CASSLSETQYF.

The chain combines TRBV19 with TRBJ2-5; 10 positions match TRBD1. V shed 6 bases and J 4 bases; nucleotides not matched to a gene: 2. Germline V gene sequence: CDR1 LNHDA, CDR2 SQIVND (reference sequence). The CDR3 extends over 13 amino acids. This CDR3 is CASRRQGAETQYF. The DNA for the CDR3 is TGTGCCAGTAGACGACAGGGGGCAGAGACCCAGTACTTC.

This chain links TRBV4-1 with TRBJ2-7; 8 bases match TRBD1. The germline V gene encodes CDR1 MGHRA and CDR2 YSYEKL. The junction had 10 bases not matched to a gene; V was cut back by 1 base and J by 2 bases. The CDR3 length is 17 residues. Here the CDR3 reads CASSQGGAGGVPYEQYF. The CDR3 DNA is TGCGCCAGCAGCCAAGGAGGAGCAGGGGGCGTTCCCTACGAGCAGTACTTC.

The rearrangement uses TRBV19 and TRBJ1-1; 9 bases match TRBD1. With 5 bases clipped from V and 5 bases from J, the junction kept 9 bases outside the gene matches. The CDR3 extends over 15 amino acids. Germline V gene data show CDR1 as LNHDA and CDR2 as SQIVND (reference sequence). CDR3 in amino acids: CASSVGTGSSTEAFF. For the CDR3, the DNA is TGTGCCAGTAGTGTCGGGACAGGGAGTTCAACTGAAGCTTTCTTT.

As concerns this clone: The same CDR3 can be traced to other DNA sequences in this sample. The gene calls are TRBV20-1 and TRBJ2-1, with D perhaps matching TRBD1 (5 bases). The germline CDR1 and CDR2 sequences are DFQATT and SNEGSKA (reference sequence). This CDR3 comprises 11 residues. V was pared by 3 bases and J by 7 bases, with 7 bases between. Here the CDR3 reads CSARDTNEQFF. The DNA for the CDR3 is TGCAGTGCTAGGGACACGAATGAGCAGTTCTTC.

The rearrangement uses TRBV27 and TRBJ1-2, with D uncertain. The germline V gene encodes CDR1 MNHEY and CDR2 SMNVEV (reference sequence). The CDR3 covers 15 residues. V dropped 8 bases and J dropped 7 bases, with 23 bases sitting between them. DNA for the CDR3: TGTGCCAGCCTTCCTCCTGGCGGGGAAAAGGGTGGCTACACCTTC. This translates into CASLPPGGEKGGYTF.

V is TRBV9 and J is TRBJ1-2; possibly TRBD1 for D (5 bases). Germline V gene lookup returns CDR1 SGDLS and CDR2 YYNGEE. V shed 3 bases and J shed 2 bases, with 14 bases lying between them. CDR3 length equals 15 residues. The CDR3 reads CASSAAGTGNYGYTF. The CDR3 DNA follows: TGTGCCAGCAGCGCAGCCGGGACTGGGAACTATGGCTACACCTTC.

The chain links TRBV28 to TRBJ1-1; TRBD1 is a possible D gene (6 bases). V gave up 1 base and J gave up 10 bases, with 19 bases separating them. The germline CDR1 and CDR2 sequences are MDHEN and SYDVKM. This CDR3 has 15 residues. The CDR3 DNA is TGTGCCAGCAGTTTATCCGACAGGCTTGTTAGGGGAGCTTTCTTT. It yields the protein CASSLSDRLVRGAFF.

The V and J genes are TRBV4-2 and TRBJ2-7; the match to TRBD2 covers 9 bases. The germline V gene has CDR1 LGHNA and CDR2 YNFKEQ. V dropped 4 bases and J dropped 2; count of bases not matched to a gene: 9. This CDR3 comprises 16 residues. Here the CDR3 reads CASSLSPGLATYEQYF. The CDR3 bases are TGTGCCAGCAGCCTTTCCCCGGGACTAGCCACCTACGAGCAGTACTTC.

CDR3 protein: CASSLVQGLGETQYF. CDR3 in DNA: TGCGCCAGCAGCTTGGTTCAGGGGTTGGGAGAGACCCAGTACTTC. The V gene is TRBV5-1, the J gene TRBJ2-5; a possible D gene is TRBD1 (6 bases). The germline V and J ends were trimmed by 0 bases and 4 bases, with 13 bases remaining between them. The length of the CDR3 is 15 residues. Per germline, CDR1 SGHRS and CDR2 YFSETQ.

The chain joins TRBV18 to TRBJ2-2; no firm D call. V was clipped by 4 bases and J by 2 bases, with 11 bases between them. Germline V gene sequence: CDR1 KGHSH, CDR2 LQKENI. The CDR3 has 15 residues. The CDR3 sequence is CASSLDIPNTGELFF. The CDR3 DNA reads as TGTGCCAGCTCACTAGACATACCTAACACCGGGGAGCTGTTTTTT.

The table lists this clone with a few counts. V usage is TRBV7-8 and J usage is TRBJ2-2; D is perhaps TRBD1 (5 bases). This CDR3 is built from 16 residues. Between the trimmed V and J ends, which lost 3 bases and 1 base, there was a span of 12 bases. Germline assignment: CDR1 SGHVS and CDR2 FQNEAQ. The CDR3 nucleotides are TGTGCCAGCAGCTTCCTAGGGGTCTGGAACACCGGGGAGCTGTTTTTT. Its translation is CASSFLGVWNTGELFF.

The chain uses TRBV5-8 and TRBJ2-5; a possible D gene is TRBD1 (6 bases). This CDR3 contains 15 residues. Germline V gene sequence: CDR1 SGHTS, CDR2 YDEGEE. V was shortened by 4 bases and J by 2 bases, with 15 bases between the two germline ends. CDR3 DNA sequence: TGTGCCAGCAGCAGCAGGACAGTCCTACAAGAGACCCAGTACTTC. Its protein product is CASSSRTVLQETQYF.

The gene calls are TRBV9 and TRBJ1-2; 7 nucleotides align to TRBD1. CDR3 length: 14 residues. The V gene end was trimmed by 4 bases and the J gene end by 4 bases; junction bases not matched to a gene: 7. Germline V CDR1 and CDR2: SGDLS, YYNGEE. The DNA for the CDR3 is TGTGCCAGCAGCTGGGGTACAGGGGCCTATGGCTACACCTTC. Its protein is CASSWGTGAYGYTF.